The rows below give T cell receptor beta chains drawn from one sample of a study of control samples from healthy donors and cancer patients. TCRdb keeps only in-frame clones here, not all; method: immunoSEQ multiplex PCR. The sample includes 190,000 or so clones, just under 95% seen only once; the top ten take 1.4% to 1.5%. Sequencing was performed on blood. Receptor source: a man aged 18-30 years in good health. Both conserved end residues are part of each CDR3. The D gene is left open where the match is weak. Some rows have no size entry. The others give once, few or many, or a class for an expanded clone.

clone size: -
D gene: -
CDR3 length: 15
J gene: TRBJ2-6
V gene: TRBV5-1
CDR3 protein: CASSWSYSGANVLTF
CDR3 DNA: TGCGCCAGCAGCTGGAGCTATAGTGGGGCCAACGTCCTGACTTTC

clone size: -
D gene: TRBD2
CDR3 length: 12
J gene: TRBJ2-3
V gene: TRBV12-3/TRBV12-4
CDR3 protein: CASSQVLAGGYF
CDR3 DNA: TGTGCCAGCAGTCAGGTGCTAGCGGGGGGGTATTTT

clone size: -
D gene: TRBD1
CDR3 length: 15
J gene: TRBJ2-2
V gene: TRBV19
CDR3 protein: CASSTAGGGSGELFF
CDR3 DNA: TGTGCCAGTAGTACCGCAGGGGGTGGTAGCGGGGAGCTGTTTTTT

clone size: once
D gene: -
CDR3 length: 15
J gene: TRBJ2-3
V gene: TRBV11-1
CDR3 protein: CASSLSDSVSDTQYF
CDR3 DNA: TGTGCCAGCAGCTTATCGGACAGTGTATCAGATACGCAGTATTTT

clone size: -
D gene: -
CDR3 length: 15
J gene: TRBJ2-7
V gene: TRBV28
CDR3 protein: CASSLPGQSSYEQYF
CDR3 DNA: TGTGCCAGCAGTTTACCCGGACAGAGCTCCTACGAGCAGTACTTC

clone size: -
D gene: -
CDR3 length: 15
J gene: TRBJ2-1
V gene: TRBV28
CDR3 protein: CASSLWGGGGKEQFF
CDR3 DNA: TGTGCCAGCAGTTTATGGGGGGGTGGGGGGAAGGAGCAGTTCTTC

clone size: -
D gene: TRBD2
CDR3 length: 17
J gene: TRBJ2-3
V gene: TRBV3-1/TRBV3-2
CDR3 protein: CASSQESSGASTDTQYF
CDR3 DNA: TGTGCCAGCAGCCAAGAGAGTAGCGGGGCTAGCACAGATACGCAGTATTTT

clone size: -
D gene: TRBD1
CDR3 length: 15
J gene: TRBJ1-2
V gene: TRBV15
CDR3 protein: CATSRDLGQGDGYTF
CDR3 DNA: TGTGCCACCAGCAGAGATTTAGGACAGGGAGATGGCTACACCTTC

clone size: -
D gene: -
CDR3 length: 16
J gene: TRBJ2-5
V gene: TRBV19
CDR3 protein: CASSLLGPSGRETQYF
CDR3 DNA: TGTGCCAGTAGTCTACTGGGTCCTTCGGGAAGGGAGACCCAGTACTTC

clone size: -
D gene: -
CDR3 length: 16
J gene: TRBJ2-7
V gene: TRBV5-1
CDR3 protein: CASSLASGGAPYEQYF
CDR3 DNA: TGCGCCAGCAGCTTGGCCTCCGGGGGTGCACCCTACGAGCAGTACTTC

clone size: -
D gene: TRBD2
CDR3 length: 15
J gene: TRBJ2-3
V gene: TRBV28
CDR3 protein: CASGRLAGDGDTQYF
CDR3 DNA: TGTGCCAGCGGAAGACTAGCGGGGGACGGAGATACGCAGTATTTT

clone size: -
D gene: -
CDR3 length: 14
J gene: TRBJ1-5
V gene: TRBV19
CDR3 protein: CASSMGRNNQPQHF
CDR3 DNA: TGTGCCAGTAGTATGGGACGGAACAATCAGCCCCAGCATTTT

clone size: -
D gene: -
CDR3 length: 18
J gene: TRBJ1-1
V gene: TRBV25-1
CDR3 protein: CASSEPPFRNHMNTEAFF
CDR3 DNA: TGTGCCAGCAGTGAACCCCCTTTCCGCAACCACATGAACACTGAAGCTTTCTTT

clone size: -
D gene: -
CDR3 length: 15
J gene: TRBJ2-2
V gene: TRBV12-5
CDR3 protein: CASGLDRGDTGELFF
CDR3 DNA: TGTGCTAGTGGTTTGGATCGAGGGGACACCGGGGAGCTGTTTTTT

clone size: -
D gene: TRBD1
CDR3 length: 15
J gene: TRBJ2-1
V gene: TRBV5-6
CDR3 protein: CASSNSGQGAIEQFF
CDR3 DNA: TGTGCCAGCAGCAACTCGGGACAGGGTGCGATTGAGCAGTTCTTC

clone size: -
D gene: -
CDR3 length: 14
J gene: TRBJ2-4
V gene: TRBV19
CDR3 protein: CASSIVAGMNIQYF
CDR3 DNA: TGTGCCAGTAGTATAGTGGCGGGAATGAACATTCAGTACTTC

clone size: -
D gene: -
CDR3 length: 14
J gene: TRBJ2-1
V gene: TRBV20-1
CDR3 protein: CSASRRGIYNEQFF
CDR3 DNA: TGCAGTGCTAGTAGACGGGGGATCTACAATGAGCAGTTCTTC

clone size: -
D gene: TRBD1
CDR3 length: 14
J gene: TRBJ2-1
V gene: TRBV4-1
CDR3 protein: CASSLGQVYNEQFF
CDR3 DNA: TGCGCCAGCAGCCTAGGACAGGTCTACAATGAGCAGTTCTTC

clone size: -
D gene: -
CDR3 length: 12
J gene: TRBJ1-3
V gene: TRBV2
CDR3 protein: CASGGSGNTIYF
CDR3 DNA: TGTGCCAGCGGGGGATCTGGAAACACCATATATTTT

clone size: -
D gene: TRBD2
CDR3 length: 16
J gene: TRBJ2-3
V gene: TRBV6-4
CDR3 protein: CASSKQAGGPADTQYF
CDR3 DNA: TGTGCCAGCAGTAAACAAGCGGGGGGGCCGGCAGATACGCAGTATTTT

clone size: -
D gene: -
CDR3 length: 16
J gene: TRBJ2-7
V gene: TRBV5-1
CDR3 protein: CASSLFGWGSNYEQYF
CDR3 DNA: TGCGCCAGCAGCTTGTTCGGGTGGGGCTCCAACTACGAGCAGTACTTC

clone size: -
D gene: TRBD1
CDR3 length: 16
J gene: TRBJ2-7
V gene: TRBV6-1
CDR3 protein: CASSEQTGSIAYEQYF
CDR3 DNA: TGTGCCAGCAGTGAGCAGACAGGGTCGATTGCCTACGAGCAGTACTTC

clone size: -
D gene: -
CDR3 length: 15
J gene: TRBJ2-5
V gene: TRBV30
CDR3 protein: CAWSGGQTNQETQYF
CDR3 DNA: TGTGCCTGGAGTGGAGGACAGACAAACCAAGAGACCCAGTACTTC

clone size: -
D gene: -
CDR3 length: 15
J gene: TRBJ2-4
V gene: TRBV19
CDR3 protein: CASSVQGAGENIQYF
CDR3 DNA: TGTGCCAGTAGTGTCCAGGGCGCCGGGGAAAACATTCAGTACTTC

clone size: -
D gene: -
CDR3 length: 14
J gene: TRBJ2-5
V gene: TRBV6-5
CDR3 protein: CASSYSRSQETQYF
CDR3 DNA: TGTGCCAGCAGTTACTCTAGGAGCCAAGAGACCCAGTACTTC

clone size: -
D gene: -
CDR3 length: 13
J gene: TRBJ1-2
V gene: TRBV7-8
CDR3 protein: CASSLGATYGYTF
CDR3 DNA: TGTGCCAGCAGCTTAGGTGCAACGTATGGCTACACCTTC

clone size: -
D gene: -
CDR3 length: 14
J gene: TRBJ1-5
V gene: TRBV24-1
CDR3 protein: CATSDGGHDQPQHF
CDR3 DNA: TGTGCCACCAGTGATGGGGGGCATGATCAGCCCCAGCATTTT

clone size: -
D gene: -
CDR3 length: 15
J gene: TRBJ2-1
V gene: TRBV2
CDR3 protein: CASSLDSSSYNEQFF
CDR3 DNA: TGTGCCAGCAGTCTGGACAGCAGCTCCTACAATGAGCAGTTCTTC

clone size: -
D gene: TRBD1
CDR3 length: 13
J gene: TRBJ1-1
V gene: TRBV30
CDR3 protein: CAWSRTGFTEAFF
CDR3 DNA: TGTGCCTGGAGTAGGACAGGGTTCACTGAAGCTTTCTTT

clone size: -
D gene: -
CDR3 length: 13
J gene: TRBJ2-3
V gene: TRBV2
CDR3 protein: CASSDLTPNSQYF
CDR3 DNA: TGTGCCAGCAGTGATTTAACTCCAAACTCGCAGTATTTT

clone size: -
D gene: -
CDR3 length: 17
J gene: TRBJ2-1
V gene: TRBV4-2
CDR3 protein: CASSQDSGLSSYNEQFF
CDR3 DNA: TGTGCCAGCAGCCAAGATTCAGGCCTGAGCTCCTACAATGAGCAGTTCTTC

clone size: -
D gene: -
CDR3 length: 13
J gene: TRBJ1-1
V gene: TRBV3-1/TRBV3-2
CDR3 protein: CASSRDGNTEAFF
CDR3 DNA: TGTGCCAGCAGTAGGGACGGGAACACTGAAGCTTTCTTT

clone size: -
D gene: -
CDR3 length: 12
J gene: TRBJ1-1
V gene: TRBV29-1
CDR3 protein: CSAQTGGDKAFF
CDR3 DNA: TGCAGCGCTCAAACGGGCGGGGACAAAGCTTTCTTT

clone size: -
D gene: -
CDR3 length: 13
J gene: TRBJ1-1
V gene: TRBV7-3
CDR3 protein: CASSFDRPTEAFF
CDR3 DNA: TGTGCCAGCAGCTTTGACAGGCCCACTGAAGCTTTCTTT

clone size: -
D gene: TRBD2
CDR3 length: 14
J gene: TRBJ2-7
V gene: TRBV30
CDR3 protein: CAWSVTSGAYEQYF
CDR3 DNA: TGTGCCTGGAGTGTAACTAGCGGGGCCTACGAGCAGTACTTC

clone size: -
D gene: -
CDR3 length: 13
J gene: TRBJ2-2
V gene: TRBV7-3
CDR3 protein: CASSLHERGELFF
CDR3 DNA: TGTGCCAGCAGCTTACATGAGCGGGGGGAGCTGTTTTTT

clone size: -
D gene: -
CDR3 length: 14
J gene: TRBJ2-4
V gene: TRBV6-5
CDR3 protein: CASNSGGSRYIQYF
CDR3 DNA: TGTGCCAGCAATTCCGGGGGCTCAAGGTACATTCAGTACTTC

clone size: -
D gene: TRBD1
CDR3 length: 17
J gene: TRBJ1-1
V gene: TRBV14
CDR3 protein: CASSQEHLGTVNTEAFF
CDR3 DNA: TGTGCCAGCAGCCAAGAACATCTAGGGACAGTGAACACTGAAGCTTTCTTT

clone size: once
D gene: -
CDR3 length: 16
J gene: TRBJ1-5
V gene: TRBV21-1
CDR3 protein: CASSKVAGVCNQPQHF
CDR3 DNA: TGTGCCAGCAGCAAAGTGGCAGGGGTATGCAATCAGCCCCAGCATTTT

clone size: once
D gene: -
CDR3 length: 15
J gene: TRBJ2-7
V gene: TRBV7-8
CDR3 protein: CASSLVISPSYEQYF
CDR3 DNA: TGTGCCAGCAGCTTAGTAATCAGCCCCTCCTACGAGCAGTACTTC

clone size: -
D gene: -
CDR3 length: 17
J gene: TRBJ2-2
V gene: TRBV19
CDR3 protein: CASSFRALALGTGELFF
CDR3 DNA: TGTGCCAGTAGTTTTAGGGCCCTCGCGCTGGGGACCGGGGAGCTGTTTTTT

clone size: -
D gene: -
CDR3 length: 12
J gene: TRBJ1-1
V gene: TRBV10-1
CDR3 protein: CASSESLDEAFF
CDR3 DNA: TGCGCCAGCAGTGAGTCATTAGATGAAGCTTTCTTT

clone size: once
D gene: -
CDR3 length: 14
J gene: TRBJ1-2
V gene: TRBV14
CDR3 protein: CASSQDRAGYGYTF
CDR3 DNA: TGTGCCAGCAGCCAAGACAGGGCGGGCTATGGCTACACCTTC

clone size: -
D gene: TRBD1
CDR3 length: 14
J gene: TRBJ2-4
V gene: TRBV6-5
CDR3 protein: CASSSGTGQDIQYF
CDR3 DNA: TGTGCCAGCAGTTCCGGGACAGGGCAAGACATTCAGTACTTC

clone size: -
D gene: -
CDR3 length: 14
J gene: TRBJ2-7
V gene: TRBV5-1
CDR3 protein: CASSLAAGGDEQYF
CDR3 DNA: TGCGCCAGCAGCTTGGCCGCAGGGGGGGACGAGCAGTACTTC

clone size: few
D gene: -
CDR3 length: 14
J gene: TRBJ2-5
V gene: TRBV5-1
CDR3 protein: CASSRGQGGETQYF
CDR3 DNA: TGCGCCAGCAGCCGCGGACAGGGAGGGGAGACCCAGTACTTC

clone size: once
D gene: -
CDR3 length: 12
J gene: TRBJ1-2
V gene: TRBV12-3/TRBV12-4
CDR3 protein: CASSSGTYGYTF
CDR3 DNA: TGTGCCAGCAGTTCCGGGACATATGGCTACACCTTC

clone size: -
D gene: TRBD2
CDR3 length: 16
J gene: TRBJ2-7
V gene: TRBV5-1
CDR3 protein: CASSLGSGGLFYEQYF
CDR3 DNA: TGCGCCAGCAGTCTTGGAAGCGGGGGGCTCTTCTACGAGCAGTACTTC

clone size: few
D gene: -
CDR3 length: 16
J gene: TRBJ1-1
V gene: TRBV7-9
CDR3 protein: CASSPSGRGKNTEAFF
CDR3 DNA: TGTGCCAGCAGCCCCTCGGGGAGGGGCAAGAACACTGAAGCTTTCTTT

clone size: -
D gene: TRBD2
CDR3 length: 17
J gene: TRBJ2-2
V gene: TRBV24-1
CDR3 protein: CATSDASGGANTGELFF
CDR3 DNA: TGTGCCACCAGTGATGCTAGCGGGGGGGCGAACACCGGGGAGCTGTTTTTT